What follows are 26 T cell receptor beta chains derived from one specimen sequenced in a study of blood T cell repertoires in COVID-19. The assay was immunoSEQ multiplex PCR, and TCRdb's table has in-frame clones only and misses some. The sample records under 60,000 clones, approximately 87% being singletons. What was sequenced was peripheral blood. Receptors originate from a human donor in a cohort sampled during active COVID-19.

V and J are TRBV7-2 and TRBJ2-3; 8 bases match TRBD1. CDR3 length: 17 residues. CDR1 is SGHTA, CDR2 FQGNSA, per germline. V lost 0 bases, J lost 3 bases, and 8 bases stayed unmatched. The DNA of the CDR3 is TGTGCCAGCAGCTTAGCTGTCGCCAGGGGGCAGACAGATACGCAGTATTTT. It yields the protein CASSLAVARGQTDTQYF. Together with reference TRBV7-2 and TRBJ2-3, the CDR3 gives the full variable domain: GAGVSQSPSNKVTEKGKDVELRCDPISGHTALYWYRQSLGQGLEFLIYFQGNSAPDKSGLPSDRFSAERTGGSVSTLTIQRTQQEDSAVYLCASSLAVARGQTDTQYFGPGTRLTVL.

This chain joins TRBV3-1 (or the pseudogene TRBV3-2) and TRBJ1-1; 10 positions match TRBD1. This CDR3 spans 15 amino acids. V lost 0 bases to trimming and J lost 4 bases; unmatched junction nucleotides: 2. The germline V gene encodes CDR1 LGHDT and CDR2 YNNKEL (reference sequence). CDR3 region: CASSQEGQGSTEAFF. The CDR3 bases are TGTGCCAGCAGCCAAGAGGGACAGGGGTCCACTGAAGCTTTCTTT.

The chain has TRBV9 and TRBJ1-2; 7 positions match TRBD1. V trimming: 0 bases; J trimming: 4 bases; junction bases outside the gene matches: 9. The germline V gene encodes CDR1 SGDLS and CDR2 YYNGEE. The CDR3 is made up of 16 amino acids. The CDR3 DNA sequence: TGTGCCAGCAGCGTAGGACAGGGCGCCCTCCCCTATGGCTACACCTTC. It yields the protein CASSVGQGALPYGYTF.

The V call is TRBV11-2, the J call TRBJ1-3, with D maybe TRBD1 (6 bases). The CDR3 has 16 amino acids. V was pared by 7 bases and J by 0 bases, with 16 bases between. Germline V gene sequence: CDR1 SGHAT, CDR2 FQNNGV. The CDR3: CASTGTKGASGNTIYF. Here the CDR3 DNA reads TGTGCCAGCACCGGGACAAAAGGGGCCTCTGGAAACACCATATATTTT.

CDR3 region: CASSVGGGELFF. DNA of the CDR3: TGTGCCAGCAGCGTCGGGGGCGGGGAGCTGTTTTTT. V and J are TRBV9 and TRBJ2-2; D perhaps matches TRBD2 (6 bases). The CDR3 totals 12 residues. V was pared by 2 bases and J by 7 bases, with 6 bases between. Per germline, CDR1 SGDLS and CDR2 YYNGEE.

This clone was picked up a small number of times. The V gene is TRBV4-1, the J gene TRBJ1-2; TRBD1 agrees at 11 bases. Germline loops: CDR1 MGHRA, CDR2 YSYEKL. Losses at the gene ends were 7 bases for V and 4 bases for J; bases not matched to a gene: 11. The CDR3 runs 16 residues. The chain's CDR3 is CASKPGQGDPGYGYTF. In DNA form, the CDR3 reads TGCGCCAGCAAACCGGGACAGGGGGATCCGGGCTATGGCTACACCTTC.

This chain links TRBV7-2 with TRBJ2-3; 10 bases agree with TRBD1. The germline CDR1 and CDR2 sequences are SGHTA and FQGNSA. There are 16 residues in the CDR3. Germline trimming cut 2 bases from V and 7 bases from J; bases unmatched to any gene: 9. CDR3 in amino acids: CASSLSVGQGRNTQYF. The DNA for the CDR3 is TGTGCCAGCAGCTTAAGTGTGGGACAGGGGAGGAATACGCAGTATTTT.

This clone occurred once. This rearrangement joins TRBV7-2 to TRBJ2-5; 10 bases align to TRBD2. The V segment lost 3 bases and the J segment 2 bases; nucleotides outside the gene matches: 3. In germline, CDR1 is SGHTA, CDR2 FQGNSA. The CDR3 length is 15 residues. The CDR3 DNA reads TGTGCCAGCAGCTTGAGCGGGGGGGTTCAAGAGACCCAGTACTTC. It codes for CASSLSGGVQETQYF.

This chain links TRBV6-5 with TRBJ2-7; 8 positions agree with TRBD1. V shed 4 bases, J shed 3 bases, and the junction held 5 bases outside the gene matches. The CDR3 spans 14 residues. In germline, CDR1 is MNHEY, CDR2 SVGAGI. Written as DNA, the CDR3 is TGTGCCAGCAGTTCGACAGGGGCGGGCTACGAGCAGTACTTC. This translates into CASSSTGAGYEQYF.

This clone was detected once. V and J are TRBV7-2 and TRBJ2-2, with 7 bases lining up with TRBD2. This CDR3 has 15 amino acids. V was pared by 2 bases and J by 6 bases, with 6 bases of the junction left unmatched. Germline loops: CDR1 SGHTA, CDR2 FQGNSA. Written as DNA, the CDR3 is TGTGCCAGCAGCTTAACCCAGGGAGGGGCCGGGGAGCTGTTTTTT. Residues: CASSLTQGGAGELFF.

This chain connects TRBV18 to TRBJ1-6; D gene unclear. With 1 base removed from V and 6 bases from J, the gap between germline ends came to 7 bases. CDR1 and CDR2 from the germline V gene are KGHSH and LQKENI. The CDR3 covers 14 residues. The CDR3 spells CASSPLAVNSPLHF. As DNA, the CDR3 is TGTGCCAGCTCACCACTGGCAGTTAATTCACCCCTCCACTTT.

The chain combines TRBV20-1 with TRBJ1-1; D gene ambiguous. Germline V CDR1 and CDR2: DFQATT, SNEGSKA (reference sequence). V was trimmed by 1 base and J by 6 bases, leaving 6 bases between them. The CDR3 is 11 amino acids. CDR3 DNA sequence: TGCAGTGCTAGAGTAACTTCTGAAGCTTTCTTT. It translates to CSARVTSEAFF.

The chain combines TRBV27 with TRBJ1-5; 8 nucleotides line up with TRBD1. In germline, CDR1 is MNHEY, CDR2 SMNVEV (reference sequence). This CDR3 has 15 residues. V was pared by 5 bases and J by 4 bases, with 7 bases of the junction left unmatched. In DNA, the CDR3 is TGTGCCAGCAGTCTCGGACAGGGTCGGAATCAGCCCCAGCATTTT. Encoded protein: CASSLGQGRNQPQHF.

The rearrangement links TRBV29-1 to TRBJ1-2; unclear D gene. Germline V CDR1 and CDR2: SQVTM, ANQGSEA. V lost 4 bases, J lost 3 bases, and 12 bases lay in between. The CDR3 extends over 13 amino acids. The CDR3 coding sequence is TGCAGCGTTGGGACCCCGGAGGACTATGGCTACACCTTC. Translation: CSVGTPEDYGYTF.

V gene TRBV25-1 combines with J gene TRBJ1-4; D remains ambiguous. Germline V lookup: CDR1 MGHDK, CDR2 SYGVNS. This CDR3 has 14 residues. Trimming took 6 bases from V and 8 from J, leaving 16 bases between them. The DNA of the CDR3 is TGTGCCAGCAGCATGGAACTGCCGGGAGAAAAACTGTTTTTT. Amino acid sequence: CASSMELPGEKLFF.

The J gene is TRBJ2-2, the V gene TRBV9; TRBD2 is a possible D gene (5 bases). Germline values: CDR1 SGDLS, CDR2 YYNGEE. There are 16 residues in the CDR3. V dropped 0 bases and J dropped 7 bases, with 16 bases sitting between them. CDR3 bases: TGTGCCAGCAGCGTAGGAGGATCCAGCGGCAGCGGGGAGCTGTTTTTT. This sequence encodes CASSVGGSSGSGELFF.

This chain uses TRBV5-6 with TRBJ2-2, with D tentatively TRBD2 (6 bases). CDR1 SGHDT and CDR2 YYEEEE come from the germline V gene. This CDR3 contains 17 residues. V was shortened by 3 bases and J by 0 bases, with 15 bases between the two germline ends. For the CDR3, the DNA is TGTGCCAGCAGCTCGGTAGCCGGACTATCGAACACCGGGGAGCTGTTTTTT. This encodes CASSSVAGLSNTGELFF.

The V gene is TRBV11-3, the J gene TRBJ1-1, with TRBD1 matching over 7 bases. The CDR3 totals 13 residues. Germline CDR1 is SGHNT and CDR2 is YENEEA. With V trimmed by 5 bases and J by 4 bases, 4 bases remained unmatched. CDR3 in amino acids: CASSATGVTEAFF. The CDR3 nucleotides are TGTGCCAGCAGCGCTACAGGGGTCACTGAAGCTTTCTTT.

V and J are TRBV5-4 and TRBJ2-7; TRBD2 might be the D (7 bases). The CDR3 runs 15 residues. V shed 4 bases and J shed 2 bases, with 16 bases lying between them. Germline loops: CDR1 SGHNT, CDR2 YYREEE (reference sequence). Written as DNA, the CDR3 is TGTGCCAGCAGCGTCGGGGGGCCGGATACCTACGAGCAGTACTTC. Protein sequence: CASSVGGPDTYEQYF.

This rearrangement joins TRBV25-1 to TRBJ1-2, with TRBD1 matching over 9 bases. This CDR3 region has 14 residues. The J segment lost 4 bases and the V segment lost 6 bases, leaving 6 bases of the junction unmatched. Germline-derived CDR1 and CDR2 are MGHDK and SYGVNS. CDR3 bases: TGTGCCAGCAGCGCGGGACAGGGTGGCTATGGCTACACCTTC. The encoded protein is CASSAGQGGYGYTF.

V and J are TRBV5-1 and TRBJ2-5, with 7 bases identical to TRBD2. CDR3 size: 16 residues. With V trimmed by 3 bases and J by 1 base, 9 bases remained unmatched. The V gene's germline CDR1 is SGHRS and CDR2 YFSETQ. For the CDR3, the DNA is TGCGCCAGCAGCTGGGGAGGGGCCTTAGGCCAAGAGACCCAGTACTTC. This codes for CASSWGGALGQETQYF.

The chain has TRBV13 and TRBJ1-5, with a possible D match to TRBD1 (6 bases). CDR1 is PRHDT and CDR2 is FYEKMQ in the germline V gene (reference sequence). This CDR3 spans 16 amino acids. With 6 bases removed from V and 3 bases from J, the gap between germline ends came to 18 bases. The CDR3 is CASRKGSDRLNQPQHF. The CDR3 coding sequence is TGTGCCAGCAGGAAAGGATCAGACAGGCTCAATCAGCCCCAGCATTTT.

This clone came up a few times. The junction differs from germline at one of its ends, possibly a read error. The V gene is TRBV6-2 or TRBV6-3, the J gene TRBJ2-7; 15 nucleotides agree with TRBD2. The germline CDR1 and CDR2 sequences are MNHEY and SVGEGT. This CDR3 comprises 15 residues. The CDR3 DNA sequence: TGTGCCAGCAGTCAGAGCGGACTAGCGGGGGGGCCTCGACACTTC. This sequence encodes CASSQSGLAGGPRHF.

The rearrangement joins TRBV5-1 to TRBJ2-3; TRBD2 agrees at 13 bases. Germline CDR1 and CDR2: SGHRS and YFSETQ. Losses at the gene ends were 1 base for V and 0 bases for J; bases not matched to a gene: 5. There are 18 residues in the CDR3. CDR3 sequence (DNA): TGCGCCAGCAGCTTGCCCGGGACTAGCGGGGTGAGCACAGATACGCAGTATTTT. The encoded protein is CASSLPGTSGVSTDTQYF.

The V gene is TRBV6-1, the J gene TRBJ1-2; 9 bases fit TRBD1. CDR3 length equals 16 residues. Trimming cost V 0 bases and J 1 base; bases outside gene matches: 3. CDR1 is MNHNS and CDR2 is SASEGT in the germline V gene. This CDR3 reads CASSEANRGLNYGYTF. CDR3 bases: TGTGCCAGCAGTGAAGCGAACAGGGGGCTTAACTATGGCTACACCTTC.

This sequence joins TRBV19 and TRBJ2-5; a weak D match, TRBD2 (6 bases). The CDR3 has 14 amino acids. V shed 4 bases and J shed 2 bases, with 11 bases lying between them. Germline assignment: CDR1 LNHDA and CDR2 SQIVND (reference sequence). This chain's CDR3 is CASSTSGGQETQYF. Written as DNA, the CDR3 is TGTGCCAGTAGTACCTCCGGGGGACAAGAGACCCAGTACTTC. Supplemented by reference TRBV19 and TRBJ2-5, the full variable domain reads DGGITQSPKYLFRKEGQNVTLSCEQNLNHDAMYWYRQDPGQGLRLIYYSQIVNDFQKGDIAEGYSVSREKKESFPLTVTSAQKNPTAFYLCASSTSGGQETQYFGPGTRLLVL.